This T cell receptor (beta chain) was retrieved from a study of blood T cell repertoires in COVID-19. Turning to the study itself: From the United States, Italy and Spain came samples of acute and convalescent COVID-19.

Profiled with immunoSEQ multiplex PCR; TCRdb holds only in-frame clones, not every one. This table has under 95,000 clones, 87% appearing once. The length of the CDR3 is 14 residues. Germline CDR1 is LNHNV and CDR2 is YYDKDF (reference sequence). V shed 4 bases, J shed 8 bases, and the junction held 7 bases outside the gene matches. J is TRBJ1-4 and V is TRBV15; 7 bases align to TRBD1. The material sequenced was peripheral blood. This receptor was identified in a woman in her 50s with acute or convalescent COVID-19. The CDR3 spells CATSTGTDREKLFF. The CDR3 DNA is TGTGCCACCAGCACAGGGACAGACAGAGAAAAACTGTTTTTT.